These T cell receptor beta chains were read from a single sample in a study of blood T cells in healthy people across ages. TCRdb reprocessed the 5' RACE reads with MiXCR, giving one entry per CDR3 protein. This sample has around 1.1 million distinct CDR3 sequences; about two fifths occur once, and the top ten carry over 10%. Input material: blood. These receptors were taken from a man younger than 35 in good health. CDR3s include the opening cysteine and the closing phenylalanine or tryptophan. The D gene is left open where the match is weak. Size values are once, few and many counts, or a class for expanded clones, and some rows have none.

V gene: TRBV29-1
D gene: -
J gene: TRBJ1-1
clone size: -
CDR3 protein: CSVTRGGNTEAFF
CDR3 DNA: TGCAGCGTCACCAGAGGGGGGAACACTGAAGCTTTCTTT

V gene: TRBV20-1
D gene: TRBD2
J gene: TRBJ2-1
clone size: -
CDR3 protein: CSAPLAGGPSNEQFF
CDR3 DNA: TGCAGTGCTCCCCTAGCGGGGGGGCCAAGCAATGAGCAGTTCTTC

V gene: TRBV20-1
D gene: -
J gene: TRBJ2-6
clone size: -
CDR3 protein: CSAPEGTGANVLTF
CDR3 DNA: TGCAGTGCTCCCGAGGGGACCGGGGCCAACGTCCTGACTTTC

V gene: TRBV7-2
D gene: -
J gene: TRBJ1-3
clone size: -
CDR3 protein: CASSTPGRPNTIYF
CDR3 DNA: TGTGCCAGCAGCACCCCGGGCCGCCCAAACACCATATATTTT

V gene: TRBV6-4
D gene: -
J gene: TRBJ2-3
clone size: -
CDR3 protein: CASSTGREDTQYF
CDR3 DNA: TGTGCCAGCAGTACGGGCAGGGAAGATACGCAGTATTTT

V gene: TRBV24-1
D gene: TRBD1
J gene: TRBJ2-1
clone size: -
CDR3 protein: CATSDRGRGNEQFF
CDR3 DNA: TGTGCCACCAGTGATAGGGGGCGCGGAAATGAGCAGTTCTTC

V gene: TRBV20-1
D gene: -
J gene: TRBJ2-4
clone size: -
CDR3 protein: CSAPGGQGLAKNIQYF
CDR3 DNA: TGCAGTGCTCCCGGGGGTCAGGGGTTAGCCAAAAACATTCAGTACTTC

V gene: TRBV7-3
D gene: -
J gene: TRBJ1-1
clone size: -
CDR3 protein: CASSLNAVSNTEAFF
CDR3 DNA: TGTGCCAGCAGCTTAAATGCGGTCTCGAACACTGAAGCTTTCTTT

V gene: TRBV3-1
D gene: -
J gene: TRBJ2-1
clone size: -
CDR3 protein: CASSPTLGRSEQFF
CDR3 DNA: TGTGCCAGCAGTCCCACATTAGGACGGAGTGAGCAGTTCTTC

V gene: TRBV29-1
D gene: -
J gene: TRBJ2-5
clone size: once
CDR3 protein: CSVEGGDGGQKGTQYF
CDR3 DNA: TGCAGCGTTGAAGGAGGCGACGGAGGACAGAAAGGGACCCAGTACTTC

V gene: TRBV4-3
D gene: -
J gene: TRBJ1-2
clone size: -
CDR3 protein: CASSQDLEGGFNYGHTF
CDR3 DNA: TGCGCCAGCAGCCAAGATCTAGAGGGAGGATTTAACTATGGCCACACCTTC

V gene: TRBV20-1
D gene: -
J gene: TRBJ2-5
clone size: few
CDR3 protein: CSASPRASQETQYF
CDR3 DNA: TGCAGTGCTTCCCCGCGGGCTTCCCAAGAGACCCAGTACTTC

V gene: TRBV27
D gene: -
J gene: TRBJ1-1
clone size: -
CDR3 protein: CASREGGTEAFF
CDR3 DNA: TGTGCCAGCAGGGAGGGGGGCACTGAAGCTTTCTTT

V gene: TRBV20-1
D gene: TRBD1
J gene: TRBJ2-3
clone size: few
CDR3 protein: CSAKSGGDTQYF
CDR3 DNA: TGCAGTGCCAAGTCAGGGGGAGATACGCAGTATTTT

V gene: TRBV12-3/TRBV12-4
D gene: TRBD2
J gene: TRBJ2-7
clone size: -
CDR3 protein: CASSFRAGEFYEQYF
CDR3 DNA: TGTGCCAGCAGTTTTAGAGCGGGGGAATTCTACGAGCAGTACTTC

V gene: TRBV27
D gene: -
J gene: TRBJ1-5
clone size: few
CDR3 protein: CASSPIDSNQPQHF
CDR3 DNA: TGTGCCAGCAGTCCTATTGATAGCAATCAGCCCCAGCATTTT

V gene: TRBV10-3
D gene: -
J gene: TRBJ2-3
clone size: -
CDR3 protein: CAISERDSTDTQYF
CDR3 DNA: TGTGCCATCAGCGAGAGGGACAGCACAGATACGCAGTATTTT

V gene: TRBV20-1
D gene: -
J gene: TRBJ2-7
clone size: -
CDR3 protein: CSASVRSSRVEQYF
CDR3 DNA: TGCAGTGCTAGTGTGAGAAGTTCCCGCGTGGAGCAGTACTTC

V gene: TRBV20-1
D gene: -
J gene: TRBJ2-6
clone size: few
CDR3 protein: CSATSIGYSGANVLTF
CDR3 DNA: TGCAGTGCTACCTCGATCGGTTATTCTGGGGCCAACGTCCTGACTTTC

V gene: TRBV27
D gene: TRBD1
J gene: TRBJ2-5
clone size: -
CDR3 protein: CASGLSTGYQETQYF
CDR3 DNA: TGTGCCAGCGGTCTCTCGACAGGGTACCAAGAGACCCAGTACTTC

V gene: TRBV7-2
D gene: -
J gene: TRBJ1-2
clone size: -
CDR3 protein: CASSLGEENYGYTF
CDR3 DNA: TGTGCCAGCAGCTTAGGAGAGGAGAACTATGGCTACACCTTC

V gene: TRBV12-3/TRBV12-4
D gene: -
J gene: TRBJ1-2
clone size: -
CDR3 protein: CASSLWGQSTDYGYTF
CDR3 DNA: TGTGCCAGCAGTTTATGGGGACAATCTACGGACTATGGCTACACCTTC

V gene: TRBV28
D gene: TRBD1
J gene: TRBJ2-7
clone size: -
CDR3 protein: CASSTRTGSREQYF
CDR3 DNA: TGTGCCAGCAGCACTAGGACAGGGTCCCGCGAGCAGTACTTC

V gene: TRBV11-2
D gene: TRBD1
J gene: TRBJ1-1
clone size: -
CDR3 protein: CASSLATWDRDRYEVFF
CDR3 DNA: TGTGCCAGCAGCTTAGCCACGTGGGACAGAGACCGATACGAAGTTTTCTTT

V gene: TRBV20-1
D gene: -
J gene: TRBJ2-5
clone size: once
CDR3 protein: CSAEPVYQETQYF
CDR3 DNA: TGCAGTGCTGAACCCGTTTACCAAGAGACCCAGTACTTC

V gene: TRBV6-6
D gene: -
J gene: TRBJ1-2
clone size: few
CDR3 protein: CASSYSGGPDGYTF
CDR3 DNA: TGTGCCAGCAGTTACTCGGGCGGGCCGGATGGCTACACCTTC

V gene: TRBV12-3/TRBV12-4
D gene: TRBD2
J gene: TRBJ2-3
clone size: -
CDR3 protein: CASSLRRVVSGGHTDTQYF
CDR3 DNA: TGTGCCAGCAGTTTAAGGCGTGTGGTTAGCGGGGGACACACAGATACGCAGTATTTT

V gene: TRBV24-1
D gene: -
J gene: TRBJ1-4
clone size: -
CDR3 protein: CATSDTGNNEKLFF
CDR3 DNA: TGTGCCACCAGTGATACAGGCAATAATGAAAAACTGTTTTTT

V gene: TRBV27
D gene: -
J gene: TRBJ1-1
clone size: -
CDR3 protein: CASSQTANTEAFF
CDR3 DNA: TGTGCCAGCAGTCAGACAGCGAACACTGAAGCTTTCTTT

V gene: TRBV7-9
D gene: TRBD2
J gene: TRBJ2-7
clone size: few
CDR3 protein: CASSFEYGGSPYEQYF
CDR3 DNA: TGTGCCAGCAGCTTTGAGTACGGCGGGAGCCCCTACGAGCAGTACTTC

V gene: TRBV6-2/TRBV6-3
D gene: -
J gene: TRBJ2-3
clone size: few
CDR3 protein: CATEGLTDTQYF
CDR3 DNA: TGTGCCACCGAGGGATTAACAGATACGCAGTATTTT